This T cell receptor (beta chain) was recovered during a study of blood T cell repertoires in COVID-19. J was trimmed by 0 bases and V by 4 bases; bases with no gene match: 7. Germline V lookup: CDR1 SGHDN, CDR2 FVKESK. The CDR3 consists of 16 residues. Clones were read by immunoSEQ multiplex PCR, and TCRdb kept only the in-frame ones, dropping some. This table has a few hundred thousand clones, approximately 88% appearing once. Sequencing was done on a sample of PBMCs or T cells enriched from blood (not recorded which). The clonotype was recovered from a woman in her forties who had been exposed to COVID-19. The chain employs TRBV14 and TRBJ2-5; 8 bases fit TRBD2. Written as DNA, the CDR3 is TGTGCCAGCAGCCCGGGAGGGGCCTTGTACCAAGAGACCCAGTACTTC. Translated: CASSPGGALYQETQYF.